These T cell receptor beta chains were read from a single sample in a study of T-cell reconstitution after alpha-beta-depleted transplantation in children. TCRdb processed the PCR reads anew with MiXCR; each CDR3 protein has one entry. Found here are some 490,000 distinct CDR3 sequences, 9.5% to 15% of them singletons; the top ten hold 5% to 6%. The starting material was PBMCs from the stem cell graft donor, obtained from the stem cell graft. These receptors came from a human donor who donated a stem cell graft to a child with combined immunodeficiency. CDR3s include the opening cysteine and the closing phenylalanine or tryptophan. A D gene is named only where the DNA matches it firmly. Clone size is shown for a subset of rows, as once, few, many or a class of expanded clone.

V	J	D	size	DNA	CDR3
TRBV11-2	TRBJ2-1	TRBD1	few	TGTGCCAGCAGCTTGGGACAGGGGACCTCGGCTCGGGGCAATGAGCAGTTCTTC	CASSLGQGTSARGNEQFF
TRBV3-1	TRBJ1-3	.	.	TGTGCCAGCAGCCAAGAAACGGACATCGTCTCTGGAAACACCATATATTTT	CASSQETDIVSGNTIYF
TRBV6-1	TRBJ2-7	.	few	TGTGCCAGCAGTGTTACTTCCTCCTACGAGCAGTACTTC	CASSVTSSYEQYF
TRBV29-1	TRBJ2-1	TRBD1	many	TGCAGCGTAGAACAGGGGTCCTACAATGAGCAGTTCTTC	CSVEQGSYNEQFF
TRBV4-1	TRBJ1-4	TRBD1	.	TGCGCCAGCAGCCAAGACGACAGGGGACGAGGTGAAAAACTGTTTTTT	CASSQDDRGRGEKLFF
TRBV6-1	TRBJ2-7	TRBD2	few	TGTGCCAGCAGTGCGACTAGCGGGAGTTCCTACGAGCAGTACTTC	CASSATSGSSYEQYF
TRBV12-3/TRBV12-4	TRBJ2-4	.	few	TGTGCCAGCAGTTCGGCCCTCATAGCCAAAAACATTCAGTACTTC	CASSSALIAKNIQYF
TRBV20-1	TRBJ2-1	.	few	TGCAGTGCTAGAAGAATCAATTACAATGAGCAGTTCTTC	CSARRINYNEQFF
TRBV6-2/TRBV6-3	TRBJ2-7	TRBD2	.	TGTGCTGCGGGGCGACTAGCGGGCTACGAGCAGTACTTC	CAAGRLAGYEQYF
TRBV7-9	TRBJ2-4	TRBD2	many	TGTGCCAGCAGCTCCGGGACTAGCGATCTCATTCAGTACTTC	CASSSGTSDLIQYF
TRBV29-1	TRBJ2-5	.	few	TGCAGCGTTCTGGGACAAGGAGAGACCCAGTACTTC	CSVLGQGETQYF
TRBV7-2	TRBJ2-3	.	many	TGTGCCAGCAGCGATACTAGCACAGATACGCAGTATTTT	CASSDTSTDTQYF
TRBV4-3	TRBJ1-4	TRBD1	few	TGCGCCAGCAGCCAGTTTGGGACAGGGAGTGAAAAACTGTTTTTT	CASSQFGTGSEKLFF
TRBV7-3	TRBJ2-7	.	.	TGTGCCAGCAGCCTTACGGTTGGCTACGAGCAGTACTTC	CASSLTVGYEQYF
TRBV6-2/TRBV6-3	TRBJ2-3	.	.	TGTGCCAGCAGTTACTCGAGTACCGACAGACAGCCCAGCACAGATACGCAGTATTTT	CASSYSSTDRQPSTDTQYF
TRBV10-3	TRBJ2-5	TRBD1	few	TGTGCCATCAGCCAGGGACAGGGGGAAGAGACCCAGTACTTC	CAISQGQGEETQYF
TRBV6-1	TRBJ1-5	.	.	TGTGCCAGCAAGCCTTGGGCAGGGGAGAGCAATCAGCCCCAGCATTTT	CASKPWAGESNQPQHF
TRBV20-1	TRBJ2-3	.	.	TGCAGTGCTAGTTCCCCAACCCTTGTCACAGATACGCAGTATTTT	CSASSPTLVTDTQYF
TRBV27	TRBJ2-1	.	few	TGTGCCACCCGCACGGGGTACAATGAGCAGTTCTTC	CATRTGYNEQFF
TRBV6-5	TRBJ2-7	TRBD2	.	TGTGCCAGCAGTTACTCCGGTAGCGGGAAAGTTGAGCAGTACTTC	CASSYSGSGKVEQYF
TRBV7-9	TRBJ2-3	TRBD1	.	TGTGCCAGCAGCCCCGGAGCGACAGGGGGTTCAGATACGCAGTATTTT	CASSPGATGGSDTQYF
TRBV28	TRBJ2-7	.	many	TGTGCCAGCAGTTCCCACAGTACCTACGAGCAGTACTTC	CASSSHSTYEQYF
TRBV6-1	TRBJ2-7	TRBD1	few	TGTGCCAGCAGTGTACAGGGGATCTACGAGCAGTACTTC	CASSVQGIYEQYF
TRBV4-1	TRBJ1-1	TRBD1	few	TGCGCCAGCAGCCAAGGGCCTCCCAGGGGGCGCAAACCCGCGCAAGAAGCTGAAGCTTTCTTT	CASSQGPPRGRKPAQEAEAFF
TRBV24-1	TRBJ2-1	TRBD1	few	TGTGCCACCAGAGACGGGACAGGGGCTTACAATGAGCAGTTCTTC	CATRDGTGAYNEQFF
TRBV27	TRBJ2-3	.	once	TGTGCCAGCAGTTTTCGGGGAGGAAGGGACACTGCAGATACGCAGTATTTT	CASSFRGGRDTADTQYF
TRBV6-5	TRBJ1-2	.	.	TGTGCCAGCAGTTACTTGGACAGTAGGAGTTATGGCTACACCTTC	CASSYLDSRSYGYTF
TRBV4-3	TRBJ2-7	.	few	TGCGCCAGCAGCCAAGATCATGTCGGGTCCTACGAGCAGTACTTC	CASSQDHVGSYEQYF
TRBV24-1	TRBJ2-2	.	many	TGTGCCACCAGTGATTTCACCCTGAACACCGGGGAGCTGTTTTTT	CATSDFTLNTGELFF
TRBV29-1	TRBJ2-7	.	few	TGCAGCGTTGGGTGGACGGAGGACTACGAGCAGTACTTC	CSVGWTEDYEQYF
TRBV24-1	TRBJ2-7	.	many	TGTGCCACCAGTGATTCCCGCTCAAGATACGAGCAGTACTTC	CATSDSRSRYEQYF
TRBV28	TRBJ2-2	TRBD2	many	TGTGCCATCCTGCGGGGGGAGGGGAGCACCGGGGAGCTGTTTTTT	CAILRGEGSTGELFF
TRBV4-3	TRBJ2-7	.	few	TGCGCCAGCAGCCAAGGCTTACGGGGCCACGAGCAGTACTTC	CASSQGLRGHEQYF
TRBV5-6	TRBJ1-1	.	.	TGTGCCAGCAGCTTCTTCAGGGGAGGCACTGAAGCTTTCTTT	CASSFFRGGTEAFF
TRBV19	TRBJ2-2	.	.	TGTGCCAGTAGTACAGTCTCAATCGGACTTGGGGAGCTGTTTTTT	CASSTVSIGLGELFF
TRBV24-1	TRBJ2-1	TRBD1	few	TGTGCCACCGAAAGGACAGGGTCCTTCAATGAGCAGTTCTTC	CATERTGSFNEQFF
TRBV19	TRBJ2-7	.	few	TGTGCCAGTAGTCCAGGACAGCTATCCTACGAGCAGTACTTC	CASSPGQLSYEQYF
TRBV12-3/TRBV12-4	TRBJ2-2	.	many	TGTGCCAGCAGTTTTCGCGGGGGCAAGAACACCGGGGAGCTGTTTTTT	CASSFRGGKNTGELFF
TRBV7-8	TRBJ2-5	.	many	TGTGCCAGCAAACGGTGGATCCAAGAGACCCAGTACTTC	CASKRWIQETQYF
TRBV7-2	TRBJ2-5	TRBD2	few	TGTGCCAGCAGCTCAGGACTAGCGCGGCGGGAGACCCAGTACTTC	CASSSGLARRETQYF
TRBV2	TRBJ2-6	.	.	TGTGCCAGCAAAAGGGGCTCCGGGGCCAACGTCCTGACTTTC	CASKRGSGANVLTF
TRBV7-9	TRBJ2-7	.	.	TGTGCCAGCAGCTCACGTCCTGGGTACTCCTACGAGCAGTACTTC	CASSSRPGYSYEQYF
TRBV29-1	TRBJ2-2	.	many	TGCAGCGGTCTAGAGGGGGCCGGGGAGCTGTTTTTT	CSGLEGAGELFF